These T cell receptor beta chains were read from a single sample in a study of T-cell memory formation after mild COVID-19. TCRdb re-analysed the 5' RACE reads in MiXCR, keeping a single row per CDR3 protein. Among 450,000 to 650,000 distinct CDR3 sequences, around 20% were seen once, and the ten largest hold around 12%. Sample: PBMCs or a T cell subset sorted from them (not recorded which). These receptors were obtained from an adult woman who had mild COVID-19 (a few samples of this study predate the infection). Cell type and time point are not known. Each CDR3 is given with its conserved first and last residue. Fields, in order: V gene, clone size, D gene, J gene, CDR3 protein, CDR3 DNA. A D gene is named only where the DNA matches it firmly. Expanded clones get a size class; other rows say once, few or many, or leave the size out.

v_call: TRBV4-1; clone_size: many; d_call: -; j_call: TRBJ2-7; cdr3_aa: CASSQEGWEYEQYF; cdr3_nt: TGCGCCAGCAGCCAAGAGGGCTGGGAATACGAGCAGTACTTC
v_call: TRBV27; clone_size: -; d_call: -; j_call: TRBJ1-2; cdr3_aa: CASSLTARYGYTF; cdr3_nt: TGTGCCAGCAGTTTAACCGCCCGCTATGGCTACACCTTC
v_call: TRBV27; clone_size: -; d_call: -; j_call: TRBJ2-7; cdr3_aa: CASSLNFRGEQYF; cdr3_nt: TGTGCCAGCAGTTTAAATTTCAGGGGCGAGCAGTACTTC
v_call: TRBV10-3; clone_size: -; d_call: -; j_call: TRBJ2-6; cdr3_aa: CAISESGLRVSGANVLTF; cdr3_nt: TGTGCCATCAGTGAGTCTGGTCTGAGAGTCTCTGGGGCCAACGTCCTGACTTTC
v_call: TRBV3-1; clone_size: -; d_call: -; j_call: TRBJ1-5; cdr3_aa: CASSPNRAPNQPQHF; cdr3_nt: TGTGCCAGCAGCCCCAACAGAGCCCCCAATCAGCCCCAGCATTTT
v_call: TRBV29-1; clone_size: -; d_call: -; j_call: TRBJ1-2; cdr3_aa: CSAEGVNNYGYTF; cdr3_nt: TGCAGCGCGGAGGGAGTGAATAACTATGGCTACACCTTC
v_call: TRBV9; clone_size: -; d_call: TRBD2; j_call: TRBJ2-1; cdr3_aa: CASSRSLRGRAREQFF; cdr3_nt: TGTGCCAGCAGTCGGAGCCTCCGGGGGAGGGCCCGGGAGCAGTTCTTC
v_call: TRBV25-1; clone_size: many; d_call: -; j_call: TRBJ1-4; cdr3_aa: CASSRREGDEKLFF; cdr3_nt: TGTGCCAGCAGTAGAAGAGAGGGGGATGAAAAACTGTTTTTT
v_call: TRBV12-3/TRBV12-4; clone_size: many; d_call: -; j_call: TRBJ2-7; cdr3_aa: CASSLGPGQYF; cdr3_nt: TGTGCCAGCAGTTTGGGACCGGGACAGTACTTC
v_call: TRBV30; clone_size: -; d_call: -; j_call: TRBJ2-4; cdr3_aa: CAWSEVARGIQYF; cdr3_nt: TGTGCCTGGAGTGAGGTAGCCCGAGGGATTCAGTACTTC
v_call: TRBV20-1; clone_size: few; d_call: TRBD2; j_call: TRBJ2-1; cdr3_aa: CSVRRASGSWYNEQFF; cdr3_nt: TGCAGTGTCCGACGGGCTAGCGGGAGCTGGTACAATGAGCAGTTCTTC
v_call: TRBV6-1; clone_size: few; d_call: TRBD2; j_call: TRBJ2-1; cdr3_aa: CAGGTSGTYNEQFF; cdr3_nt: TGTGCCGGCGGGACTAGCGGAACCTACAATGAGCAGTTCTTC
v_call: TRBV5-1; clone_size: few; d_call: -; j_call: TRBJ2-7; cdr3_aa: CASSLDGRESYEQYF; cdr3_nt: TGCGCCAGCAGCTTGGACGGCAGGGAGTCCTACGAGCAGTACTTC
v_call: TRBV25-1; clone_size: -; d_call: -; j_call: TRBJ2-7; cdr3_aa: CASSHLYEQYF; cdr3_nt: TGTGCCAGCAGTCATTTGTACGAGCAGTACTTC
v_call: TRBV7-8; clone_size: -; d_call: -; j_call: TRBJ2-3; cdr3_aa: CASSLFPASTDTQYF; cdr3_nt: TGTGCCAGCAGCTTATTTCCGGCCTCCACAGATACGCAGTATTTT
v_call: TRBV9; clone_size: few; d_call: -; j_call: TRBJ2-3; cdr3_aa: CASSVAGRNSRDTQYF; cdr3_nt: TGTGCCAGCAGCGTAGCGGGTCGGAATAGCAGAGATACGCAGTATTTT
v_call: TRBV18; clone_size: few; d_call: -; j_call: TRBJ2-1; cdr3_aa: CASSPGALELYEQFF; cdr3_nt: TGTGCCAGCTCACCCGGGGCACTAGAACTATATGAGCAGTTCTTC
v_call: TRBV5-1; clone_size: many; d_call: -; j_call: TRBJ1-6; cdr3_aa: CASSWTDGLQSPLHF; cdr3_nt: TGCGCCAGCAGCTGGACGGACGGACTGCAATCACCCCTCCACTTT
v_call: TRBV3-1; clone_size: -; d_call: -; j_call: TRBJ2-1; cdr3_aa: CASSQVLWVGRHEQFF; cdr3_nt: TGTGCCAGCAGCCAAGTCTTGTGGGTAGGACGTCATGAGCAGTTCTTC
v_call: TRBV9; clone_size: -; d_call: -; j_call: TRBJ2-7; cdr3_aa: CASSATGLGVYEQYF; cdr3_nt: TGTGCCAGCAGCGCGACCGGCCTAGGGGTTTACGAGCAGTACTTC
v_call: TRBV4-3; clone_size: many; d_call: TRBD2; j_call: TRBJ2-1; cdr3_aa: CASSQEASGRYNEQFF; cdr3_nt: TGCGCCAGCAGCCAAGAGGCTAGCGGACGATACAATGAGCAGTTCTTC
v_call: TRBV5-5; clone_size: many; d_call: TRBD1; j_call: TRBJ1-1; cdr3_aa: CASSFRTGNTEAFF; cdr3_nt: TGTGCCAGCAGCTTCAGGACAGGGAACACTGAAGCTTTCTTT
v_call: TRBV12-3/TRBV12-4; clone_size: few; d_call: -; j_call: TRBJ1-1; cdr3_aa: CASSLNPPNTEAFF; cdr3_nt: TGTGCCAGCAGTTTAAACCCCCCGAACACTGAAGCTTTCTTT
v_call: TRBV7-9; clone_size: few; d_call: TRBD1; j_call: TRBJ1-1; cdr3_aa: CASSSDFFDRVSTEAFF; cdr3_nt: TGTGCCAGCAGCTCGGACTTTTTTGACAGGGTGAGCACTGAAGCTTTCTTT
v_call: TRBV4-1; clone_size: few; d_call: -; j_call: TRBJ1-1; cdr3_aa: CASSLRPGGTEAFF; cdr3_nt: TGCGCCAGCAGCCTTAGACCGGGGGGCACTGAAGCTTTCTTT
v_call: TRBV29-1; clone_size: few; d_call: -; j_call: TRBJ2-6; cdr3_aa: CSVLRPSGANVLTF; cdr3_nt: TGCAGCGTTCTGCGGCCCTCTGGGGCCAACGTCCTGACTTTC
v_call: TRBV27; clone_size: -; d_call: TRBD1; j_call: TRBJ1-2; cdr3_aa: CASSLSRGQGHYGYTF; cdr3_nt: TGTGCCAGCAGTTTATCGCGGGGACAGGGCCACTATGGCTACACCTTC
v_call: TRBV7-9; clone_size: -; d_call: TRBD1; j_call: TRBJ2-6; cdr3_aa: CASSYKDRAKSGANVLTF; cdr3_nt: TGTGCCAGCAGCTACAAGGACAGGGCCAAATCTGGGGCCAACGTCCTGACTTTC
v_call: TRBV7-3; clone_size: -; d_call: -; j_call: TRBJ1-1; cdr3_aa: CASSLPGPTNTEAFF; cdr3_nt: TGTGCCAGCAGCTTACCGGGACCTACGAACACTGAAGCTTTCTTT
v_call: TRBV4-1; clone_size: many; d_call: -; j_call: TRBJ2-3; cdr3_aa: CASSQDPAGLTDTQYF; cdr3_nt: TGCGCCAGCAGCCAAGATCCGGCAGGGCTCACAGATACGCAGTATTTT
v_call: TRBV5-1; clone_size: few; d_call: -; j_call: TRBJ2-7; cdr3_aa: CASSPGPLGEQYF; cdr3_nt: TGCGCCAGCAGCCCTGGGCCCCTTGGCGAGCAGTACTTC
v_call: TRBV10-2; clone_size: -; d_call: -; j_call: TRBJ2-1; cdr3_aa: CASSKASYNEQFF; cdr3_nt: TGCGCCAGCAGTAAAGCCTCCTACAATGAGCAGTTCTTC
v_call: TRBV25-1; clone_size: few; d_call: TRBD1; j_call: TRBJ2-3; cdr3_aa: CASSELGQDTDTQYF; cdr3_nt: TGTGCCAGCAGTGAATTGGGACAGGACACAGATACGCAGTATTTT
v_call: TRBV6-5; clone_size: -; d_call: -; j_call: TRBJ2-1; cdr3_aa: CASSPTGSHGDEQFF; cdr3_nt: TGTGCCAGCAGCCCTACAGGATCTCACGGCGATGAGCAGTTCTTC
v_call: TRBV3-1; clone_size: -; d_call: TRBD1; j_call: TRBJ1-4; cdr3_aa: CASTPYRGHATNEKLFF; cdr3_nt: TGTGCCAGTACCCCGTACAGGGGCCATGCAACTAATGAAAAACTGTTTTTT
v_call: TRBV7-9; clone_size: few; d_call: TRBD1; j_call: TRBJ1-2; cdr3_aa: CASSLGTGDKGYTF; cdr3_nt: TGTGCCAGCAGCCTAGGGACAGGGGATAAAGGCTACACCTTC
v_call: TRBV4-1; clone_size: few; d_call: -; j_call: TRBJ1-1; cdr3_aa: CASSHQINTEAFF; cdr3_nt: TGCGCCAGCAGCCACCAGATTAACACTGAAGCTTTCTTT
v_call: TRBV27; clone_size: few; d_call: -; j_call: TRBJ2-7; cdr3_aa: CASSFQGGAGEQYF; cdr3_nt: TGTGCCAGCAGTTTTCAGGGGGGCGCGGGAGAGCAGTACTTC
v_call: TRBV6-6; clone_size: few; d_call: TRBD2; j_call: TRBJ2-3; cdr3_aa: CASSPLAAVTDTQYF; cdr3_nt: TGTGCCAGCAGTCCGCTAGCGGCAGTCACAGATACGCAGTATTTT